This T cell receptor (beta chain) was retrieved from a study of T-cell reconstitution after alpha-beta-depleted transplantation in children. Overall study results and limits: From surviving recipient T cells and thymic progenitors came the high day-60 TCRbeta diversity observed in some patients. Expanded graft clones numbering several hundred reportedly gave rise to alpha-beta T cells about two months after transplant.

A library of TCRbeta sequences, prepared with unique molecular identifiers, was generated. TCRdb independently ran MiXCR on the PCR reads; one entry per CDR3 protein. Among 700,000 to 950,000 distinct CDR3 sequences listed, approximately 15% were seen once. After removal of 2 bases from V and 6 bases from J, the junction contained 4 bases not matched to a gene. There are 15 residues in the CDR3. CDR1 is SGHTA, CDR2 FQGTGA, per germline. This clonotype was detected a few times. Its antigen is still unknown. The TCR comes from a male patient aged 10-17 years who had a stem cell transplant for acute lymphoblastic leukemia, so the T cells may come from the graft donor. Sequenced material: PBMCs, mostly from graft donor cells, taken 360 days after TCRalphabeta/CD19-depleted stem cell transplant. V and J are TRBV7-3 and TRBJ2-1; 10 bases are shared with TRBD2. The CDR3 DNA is TGTGCCAGCAGCTTACTGGCTAGCGGGGGCAATGAGCAGTTCTTC. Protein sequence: CASSLLASGGNEQFF.